This T cell receptor (beta chain) is drawn from a study of OX40 agonist ivuxolimab in advanced cancers. On the study more broadly: Patients received ivuxolimab, an intravenous treatment, every 2 weeks at 0.01 to 10 mg/kg.

The assay was immunoSEQ multiplex PCR, and TCRdb's table has in-frame clones only and misses some. The sample contains 75,000 to 95,000 clones, roughly 85% of which appear only once. V lost 8 bases, J lost 1 base, and 14 bases lay in between. The germline V gene has CDR1 MNHNY and CDR2 SVGAGI (reference sequence). The CDR3 is 14 residues long. This specimen consisted of CD4+ or CD8+ T cells sorted from blood, obtained in a trial of the OX40 agonist ivuxolimab. V and J are TRBV6-6 and TRBJ1-1; D is perhaps TRBD1 (6 bases). The origin of this receptor is an adult with an advanced solid tumor such as melanoma, head and neck, liver or kidney cancer. CDR3 protein: CASARQEANTEAFF. CDR3 nucleotides: TGTGCCAGCGCCCGACAGGAGGCGAACACTGAAGCTTTCTTT.